These T cell receptor beta chains were read from a single sample in a study of cytomegalovirus exposure and HLA in healthy donors. Assay: immunoSEQ multiplex PCR; the TCRdb copy retains only in-frame clones and omits some. The table records under 200,000 clones, about 13% of them present only once. The material sequenced was PBMCs. The receptors come from a middle-aged man in good health and CMV-seropositive. Each CDR3 is given with its conserved first and last residue. A D gene is named only where the DNA matches it firmly. Only part of the rows carry a size: once, few, many, or a class if the clone is expanded.

v_gene,abundance,j_gene,d_gene,CDR3aa,CDR3nt
TRBV2,few,TRBJ2-7,TRBD2,CASTSGGNEQYF,TGTGCCAGCACCTCGGGGGGGAACGAGCAGTACTTC
TRBV5-6,few,TRBJ1-1,.,CASSLGPGLVNTEAFF,TGTGCCAGCAGCTTGGGACCAGGGCTCGTGAACACTGAAGCTTTCTTT
TRBV10-3,.,TRBJ2-5,TRBD2,CAISAAGGRGETQYF,TGTGCCATCAGTGCCGCGGGGGGTCGAGGAGAGACCCAGTACTTC
TRBV27,.,TRBJ2-3,TRBD2,CASSPTSGARTDTQYF,TGTGCCAGCAGCCCGACGAGCGGGGCCCGCACAGATACGCAGTATTTT
TRBV7-9,.,TRBJ1-1,TRBD1,CASSLRGQAGTEAFF,TGTGCCAGCAGCTTACGGGGACAGGCGGGCACTGAAGCTTTCTTT
TRBV7-9,.,TRBJ2-5,TRBD1,CASSLGQIEETQYF,TGTGCCAGCAGCTTGGGACAGATCGAAGAGACCCAGTACTTC
TRBV7-9,.,TRBJ1-2,.,CASRLGGIEDYGYTF,TGTGCCAGCAGACTCGGGGGAATTGAGGACTATGGCTACACCTTC
TRBV2,.,TRBJ1-2,TRBD1,CASSDGQVYGYTF,TGTGCCAGCAGTGACGGACAGGTATATGGCTACACCTTC
TRBV9,few,TRBJ2-3,TRBD2,CASSVTSGGGGTDTQYF,TGTGCCAGCAGCGTAACTAGCGGGGGAGGAGGCACAGATACGCAGTATTTT
TRBV27,.,TRBJ2-1,TRBD2,CASTLAGGPLNEQFF,TGTGCCAGCACGCTTGCGGGGGGGCCCCTCAATGAGCAGTTCTTC
TRBV5-4,.,TRBJ2-7,TRBD1,CASSLVDRVHEQYF,TGTGCCAGCAGCTTGGTGGACAGGGTTCACGAGCAGTACTTC
TRBV11-3,.,TRBJ2-2,TRBD1,CASSSKTRGRNTGELFF,TGTGCCAGCAGTTCTAAGACCAGGGGGCGAAACACCGGGGAGCTGTTTTTT
TRBV5-1,few,TRBJ2-2,TRBD1,CASSRDRGQRNTGELFF,TGCGCCAGCAGTAGGGACAGGGGGCAAAGAAACACCGGGGAGCTGTTTTTT
TRBV9,.,TRBJ2-2,TRBD2,CASRKASGDANTGELFF,TGTGCCAGCAGAAAGGCTAGCGGGGACGCGAACACCGGGGAGCTGTTTTTT
TRBV11-1,few,TRBJ2-3,TRBD2,CASSIIAGGSTDTQYF,TGTGCCAGCAGCATCATAGCGGGGGGGAGCACAGATACGCAGTATTTT
TRBV2,.,TRBJ1-1,.,CASSRSRDTMNTEAFF,TGTGCCAGCAGTAGATCCCGGGACACTATGAACACTGAAGCTTTCTTT
TRBV25-1,few,TRBJ1-4,.,CASSENRDNEKLFF,TGTGCCAGCAGTGAAAACAGGGACAATGAAAAACTGTTTTTT
TRBV12-5,few,TRBJ1-5,TRBD1,CASSRQGGSNQPQHF,TGTGCTAGTAGCAGACAGGGGGGGAGCAATCAGCCCCAGCATTTT
TRBV6-5,.,TRBJ1-2,.,CASSNPRGGSGGYTF,TGTGCCAGCAGTAACCCGAGGGGGGGTTCAGGTGGCTACACCTTC
TRBV18,.,TRBJ1-5,TRBD1,CASSPARGQGNQPQHF,TGTGCCAGCTCACCTGCGCGGGGACAGGGGAATCAGCCCCAGCATTTT
TRBV14,.,TRBJ1-1,.,CASQNVRGEAFF,TGTGCCAGCCAGAATGTCAGGGGTGAAGCTTTCTTT
TRBV5-4,few,TRBJ1-5,.,CASSLDINQPQHF,TGTGCCAGCAGCTTGGACATTAATCAGCCCCAGCATTTT
TRBV19,few,TRBJ1-2,TRBD1,CATRQGYGYTF,TGTGCCACTAGACAGGGGTATGGCTACACCTTC
TRBV2,.,TRBJ1-2,.,CARAPDTSNYGYTF,TGTGCCAGGGCTCCGGACACTTCTAACTATGGCTACACCTTC
TRBV4-1,.,TRBJ1-3,.,CASSQVDLGFLSGNTIYF,TGCGCCAGCAGCCAAGTCGACCTCGGGTTCCTCTCTGGAAACACCATATATTTT
TRBV28,.,TRBJ1-2,TRBD1,CASSAGQGFDGYTF,TGTGCCAGCAGTGCCGGACAGGGGTTCGATGGCTACACCTTC
TRBV7-9,few,TRBJ1-1,.,CASSRGDTEAFF,TGTGCCAGCAGTCGGGGGGACACTGAAGCTTTCTTT
TRBV29-1,.,TRBJ1-5,TRBD1,CSVASGTGGIQPQHF,TGCAGCGTTGCTTCCGGGACAGGGGGTATCCAGCCCCAGCATTTT
TRBV7-9,few,TRBJ1-1,.,CASSVRGRDTEAFF,TGTGCCAGCAGCGTAAGGGGGAGGGACACTGAAGCTTTCTTT
TRBV14,.,TRBJ1-1,.,CASSPIYGLNTEAFF,TGTGCCAGCAGTCCTATTTACGGGTTGAACACTGAAGCTTTCTTT
TRBV9,few,TRBJ1-3,.,CASSPTEGTGNTIYF,TGTGCCAGCAGCCCAACCGAGGGAACGGGAAACACCATATATTTT
TRBV10-3,few,TRBJ2-3,.,CAIRATGTSTDTQYF,TGTGCCATCAGGGCGACAGGGACTAGCACAGATACGCAGTATTTT
TRBV7-8,.,TRBJ2-7,.,CASSLNVRDYEQYF,TGTGCCAGCAGCTTAAACGTCAGGGACTACGAGCAGTACTTC
TRBV7-8,.,TRBJ1-1,.,CASSFLETTNTEAFF,TGTGCCAGCAGCTTCCTAGAAACAACGAACACTGAAGCTTTCTTT
TRBV20-1,few,TRBJ2-3,.,CSKGDTQYF,TGCAGTAAGGGGGATACGCAGTATTTT
TRBV7-8,.,TRBJ1-1,.,CASSLALGGRAFF,TGTGCCAGCAGCTTAGCGCTCGGGGGTAGAGCTTTCTTT
TRBV7-2,.,TRBJ2-3,TRBD2,CASSLALISGLGGHTDTQYF,TGTGCCAGCAGCTTAGCGCTAATATCGGGACTAGGGGGTCACACAGATACGCAGTATTTT
TRBV5-1,few,TRBJ1-6,.,CASSLAGRSPLHF,TGCGCCAGCAGCTTGGCAGGTCGTTCACCCCTCCACTTT
TRBV6-1,.,TRBJ1-5,TRBD1,CASSEGAGGQPQHF,TGTGCCAGCAGTGAAGGGGCAGGGGGTCAGCCCCAGCATTTT
TRBV9,.,TRBJ2-3,.,CASSTQTDTQYF,TGTGCCAGCAGCACACAGACAGATACGCAGTATTTT
TRBV27,.,TRBJ1-2,.,CASSFRGGGYTF,TGTGCCAGCAGTTTTCGGGGGGGCGGCTACACCTTC
TRBV7-9,.,TRBJ2-3,.,CASSLARNIPTDTQYF,TGTGCCAGCAGCTTAGCGAGGAACATACCCACAGATACGCAGTATTTT
TRBV18,.,TRBJ1-3,.,CASSPRGSSGNTIYF,TGTGCCAGCTCACCAAGAGGCAGTTCTGGAAACACCATATATTTT
TRBV7-8,.,TRBJ1-4,.,CASSLETETRDEKLFF,TGTGCCAGCAGCTTAGAGACCGAGACCCGGGATGAAAAACTGTTTTTT
TRBV5-6,.,TRBJ1-2,.,CASRAGRNYGYTF,TGTGCCAGCCGGGCAGGGCGTAACTATGGCTACACCTTC
TRBV19,.,TRBJ1-5,.,CASSIVAGNQPQHF,TGTGCCAGTAGTATAGTTGCGGGAAATCAGCCCCAGCATTTT
TRBV9,few,TRBJ2-5,TRBD1,CASSNRGTQETQYF,TGTGCCAGCAGCAACAGGGGGACACAAGAGACCCAGTACTTC
TRBV5-1,.,TRBJ1-2,TRBD1,CASSPLTGGYGYTF,TGCGCCAGCAGCCCTTTGACAGGGGGCTATGGCTACACCTTC